The 16 T cell receptor beta chains below were found in one sample sequenced in a study of T cell responses to AZD1222 COVID-19 vaccine. The protocol was immunoSEQ multiplex PCR, while the TCRdb copy is restricted to in-frame clones and leaves out a portion. Among about 160,000 clones listed, 90% to 95% were seen once. The sequencing used peripheral blood, collected on day 0 of MenACWY control vaccination. These receptors all come from an adult in good health.

This clone has a single count. V and J are TRBV10-3 and TRBJ1-1; 7 positions agree with TRBD1. The CDR3 contains 14 residues. J gave up 2 bases and V 6 bases, and 6 bases lay outside the gene matches. Germline V gives CDR1 ENHRY, CDR2 SYGVKD. The CDR3 reads CAISSTGANTEAFF. Written as DNA, the CDR3 is TGTGCCATCAGCTCAACAGGGGCAAACACTGAAGCTTTCTTT.

The chain employs TRBV18 and TRBJ2-3; 11 bases are a match to TRBD2. The CDR3 loop spans 15 amino acids. V shed 4 bases and J 0 bases; nucleotides not matched to a gene: 0. Germline V CDR1 and CDR2: KGHSH, LQKENI. The CDR3 is CASSRLAGSTDTQYF. The CDR3 bases are TGTGCCAGCTCACGACTAGCGGGGAGCACAGATACGCAGTATTTT.

The chain couples TRBV19 to TRBJ1-1; D is undetermined. The CDR3 extends over 15 amino acids. Trimming removed 4 bases from V and 0 bases from J, with 12 bases in between. CDR1 is LNHDA and CDR2 is SQIVND in the germline V gene (reference sequence). DNA for the CDR3: TGTGCCAGTAGTACGGGTTTCACCATGAACACTGAAGCTTTCTTT. Its translation: CASSTGFTMNTEAFF.

The rearrangement links TRBV9 to TRBJ2-1; 8 nucleotides align to TRBD2. This CDR3 spans 15 amino acids. CDR1 and CDR2 from the germline V gene are SGDLS and YYNGEE. Germline trimming cut 0 bases from V and 2 bases from J; bases unmatched to any gene: 1. The DNA of the CDR3 is TGTGCCAGCAGCGTAGCGGGAGGGACCTACAATGAGCAGTTCTTC. Its translation is CASSVAGGTYNEQFF.

Written as DNA, the CDR3 is TGTGCCAGCAGCCAAGGAGAGCCGGGGTACTACGAGCAGTACTTC. Amino acids: CASSQGEPGYYEQYF. The chain combines TRBV4-2 with TRBJ2-7; TRBD2 is a possible D gene (5 bases). This CDR3 has 15 residues. Trimming left V 1 base short and J 3 bases short, with 13 bases between. Germline CDR1 is LGHNA and CDR2 is YNFKEQ.

The J gene is TRBJ1-1, the V gene TRBV7-2, with D maybe TRBD1 (5 bases). The CDR3 has 14 amino acids. V lost 4 bases and J 4 bases, leaving 13 bases between the germline ends. CDR1 is SGHTA, CDR2 FQGNSA, per germline. DNA of the CDR3: TGTGCCAGCAGCTCCGCGTGGAGGGGCACTGAAGCTTTCTTT. Amino acid sequence: CASSSAWRGTEAFF.

The chain combines TRBV19 with TRBJ1-2; TRBD1 aligns across 9 bases. This CDR3 comprises 15 residues. The germline V gene encodes CDR1 LNHDA and CDR2 SQIVND (reference sequence). Germline trimming cut 8 bases from V and 5 bases from J; bases unmatched to any gene: 12. In DNA form, the CDR3 reads TGTGCCAGTGGACCCGGGACAGGGTTCCATTATGGCTACACCTTC. This translates into CASGPGTGFHYGYTF. The full variable domain, in which reference TRBV19 and TRBJ1-2 provide the parts outside the CDR3, is DGGITQSPKYLFRKEGQNVTLSCEQNLNHDAMYWYRQDPGQGLRLIYYSQIVNDFQKGDIAEGYSVSREKKESFPLTVTSAQKNPTAFYLCASGPGTGFHYGYTFGSGTRLTVV.

This clone occurred once. The rearrangement joins TRBV28 to TRBJ2-2, with unresolved D. This CDR3 region has 13 residues. V was trimmed by 5 bases and J by 5 bases, leaving 9 bases between them. Germline V CDR1 and CDR2: MDHEN, SYDVKM. The CDR3 spells CASSLMGTGELFF. The DNA for the CDR3 is TGTGCCAGCAGTCTGATGGGGACCGGGGAGCTGTTTTTT.

The chain has TRBV7-9 and TRBJ2-3; no firm D call. Germline V gene data show CDR1 as SEHNR and CDR2 as FQNEAQ (reference sequence). The CDR3 length is 12 residues. V lost 5 bases and J lost 4, with 7 bases in between. CDR3 sequence (DNA): TGTGCCAGCAGCCTCAGTGCAGATACGCAGTATTTT. It encodes CASSLSADTQYF.

J is TRBJ1-1 and V is TRBV11-2; no clear D. The CDR3 length is 14 residues. Trimming removed 5 bases at V and 1 base at J, with 11 bases between. Looked up from germline, CDR1 is SGHAT and CDR2 is FQNNGV. The CDR3 region is CASSLVPGNTEAFF. In DNA form, the CDR3 reads TGTGCCAGCAGCCTCGTGCCGGGGAACACTGAAGCTTTCTTT.

The V and J genes are TRBV28 and TRBJ1-4; D not resolved. V lost 6 bases, J lost 7 bases, and 15 bases lay in between. The germline CDR1 and CDR2 sequences are MDHEN and SYDVKM. The CDR3 sequence is 14 residues long. The CDR3: CASSPTNLSEKLFF. DNA for the CDR3: TGTGCCAGCAGCCCTACTAATCTTAGTGAAAAACTGTTTTTT.

This clone was found once. V usage is TRBV5-1 and J usage is TRBJ1-2; D is uncertain. Germline CDR1 is SGHRS and CDR2 is YFSETQ. Trimming took off 1 base at V and 2 bases at J, with 6 bases between the two ends. This CDR3 comprises 13 residues. CDR3 sequence reads: CASSLSKNYGYTF. The CDR3 bases are TGCGCCAGCAGCTTGAGCAAAAACTATGGCTACACCTTC.

CDR3 sequence reads: CASSLGPGKSPLHF. The CDR3 DNA reads TGTGCCAGCAGTTTAGGGCCGGGGAAGTCACCCCTCCACTTT. This chain joins TRBV28 and TRBJ1-6, with no clear D. V was clipped by 2 bases and J by 10 bases, with 12 bases between them. This CDR3 comprises 14 residues. The V gene's germline CDR1 is MDHEN and CDR2 SYDVKM.

The chain joins TRBV4-3 to TRBJ1-2; a possible D gene is TRBD1 (5 bases). The CDR3 totals 13 residues. From germline, CDR1 is LGHNA and CDR2 YSLEER. Trimming took off 8 bases at V and 1 base at J, with 11 bases between the two ends. CDR3 sequence reads: CASSPGVNYGYTF. CDR3 in DNA: TGCGCCAGCTCGCCGGGGGTTAACTATGGCTACACCTTC.

The chain recombines TRBV7-2 with TRBJ2-7; D remains ambiguous. Trimming pared 0 bases from V and 5 bases from J, leaving 2 bases between. The CDR3 loop spans 11 amino acids. Germline CDR1 and CDR2: SGHTA and FQGNSA. CDR3 amino acids: CASSLADEQYF. The CDR3 nucleotides are TGTGCCAGCAGCTTAGCCGACGAGCAGTACTTC.

CDR3 region: CATRGANTGELFF. CDR3 nucleotide sequence: TGTGCCACTCGGGGGGCGAACACCGGGGAGCTGTTTTTT. V gene TRBV10-3 combines with J gene TRBJ2-2; 7 bases map to TRBD2. CDR3 length: 13 residues. The V segment lost 10 bases and the J segment 0 bases; nucleotides outside the gene matches: 2. Germline V CDR1 and CDR2: ENHRY, SYGVKD.